These 28 T cell receptor beta chains were sequenced from one sample in a study of response to subunit inactivated influenza vaccine. TCRdb reanalysed the RT-PCR reads using MiXCR and keeps one entry per CDR3 protein. Altogether more than 150,000 distinct CDR3 sequences are present, about 10% being singletons, with the ten largest covering approximately 11%. This material consisted of non-naive T cells sorted from PBMCs, taken on the day of vaccination. The receptor source for this set is a man over 45 who received an inactivated influenza vaccine.

In nucleotides, the CDR3 is TGCGCCAGCAGCCAAGGGGGTACTAGCAATCAGCCCCAGCATTTT. Protein: CASSQGGTSNQPQHF. The V and J genes are TRBV4-1 and TRBJ1-5, with D unclear. The CDR3 extends over 15 amino acids. The V gene's germline CDR1 is MGHRA and CDR2 YSYEKL. V dropped 1 base and J dropped 0 bases, with 7 bases sitting between them.

This clonotype has just a few counts. The chain is built from TRBV4-2 and TRBJ2-7, with D hard to call. Germline assignment: CDR1 LGHNA and CDR2 YNFKEQ. The V end lost 1 base, the J end lost 7 bases, and 8 bases lay between the germline ends. This CDR3 is 12 amino acids long. The CDR3 loop reads CASSQGPEEQYF. In nucleotides, the CDR3 is TGTGCCAGCAGCCAAGGACCTGAGGAGCAGTACTTC.

This clonotype was counted ten times or more. The chain uses TRBV20-1 and TRBJ2-2; 10 bases map to TRBD2. Germline V gene data show CDR1 as DFQATT and CDR2 as SNEGSKA (reference sequence). The CDR3 loop spans 15 amino acids. V shed 5 bases, J shed 5 bases, and the junction held 8 bases outside the gene matches. The CDR3: CSAPVAGGRTGELFF. CDR3 DNA: TGCAGTGCTCCCGTAGCGGGAGGTAGAACCGGGGAGCTGTTTTTT.

The chain employs TRBV7-9 and TRBJ2-3; the D call may be TRBD1 or TRBD2 (5 bases each). Trimming left V 3 bases short and J 3 bases short, with 10 bases between. The CDR3 has 14 residues. CDR1 is SEHNR and CDR2 is FQNEAQ in the germline V gene (reference sequence). CDR3 coding DNA: TGTGCCAGCAGCTTCGGGGCTAGGACAGATACGCAGTATTTT. It encodes CASSFGARTDTQYF.

The rearrangement joins TRBV20-1 to TRBJ2-1; D is ambiguous. The CDR3 is made up of 17 amino acids. The germline CDR1 and CDR2 sequences are DFQATT and SNEGSKA (reference sequence). Trimming took 6 bases from V and 0 from J, leaving 21 bases between them. The CDR3 loop reads CSAKDLLGSGSYNEQFF. CDR3 coding DNA: TGCAGTGCCAAGGATTTGCTGGGATCGGGCTCCTACAATGAGCAGTTCTTC.

This clonotype was seen repeatedly, ten times or more. The rearrangement links TRBV28 to TRBJ2-1, with TRBD2 matching 8 bases. J gave up 9 bases and V 4 bases, and 11 bases lay outside the gene matches. This CDR3 comprises 15 residues. CDR1 is MDHEN and CDR2 is SYDVKM in the germline V gene. The CDR3 bases are TGTGCCAGCAGTTGGACTTGGCGGGGGGTCGGTGAGCAGTTCTTC. Protein product: CASSWTWRGVGEQFF.

This clonotype was picked up many times. This rearrangement joins TRBV12-3 or TRBV12-4 to TRBJ1-5; 8 bases match TRBD1. The CDR3 runs 13 residues. The trim removed 6 bases at V and 8 bases at J, leaving 6 bases unmatched. CDR3 amino acids: CASSEQGGEPQHF. CDR3 in DNA: TGTGCCAGCAGCGAACAGGGGGGAGAGCCCCAGCATTTT.

The table lists this clonotype with a few counts. The rearrangement uses TRBV7-9 and TRBJ1-3; 7 bases fit TRBD1. The CDR3 spans 15 residues. The J segment lost 1 base and the V segment lost 7 bases, leaving 7 bases of the junction unmatched. Germline V gene lookup returns CDR1 SEHNR and CDR2 FQNEAQ (reference sequence). CDR3 amino acids: CASISDRESGNTIYF. CDR3 in DNA: TGTGCCAGCATATCAGACAGGGAGTCTGGAAACACCATATATTTT.

This clonotype was seen a handful of times. V is TRBV12-3 or TRBV12-4 and J is TRBJ2-1; unclear D gene. The ends were cut back, 5 bases at V and 4 bases at J, with 9 bases in the middle. The CDR3 sequence is 13 residues long. Here the CDR3 reads CASSDRGYNEQFF. The DNA for the CDR3 is TGTGCCAGCAGTGATCGTGGGTACAATGAGCAGTTCTTC.

This chain links TRBV19 with TRBJ1-6; the D gene is possibly TRBD1 (5 bases). CDR1 and CDR2 (germline): LNHDA, SQIVND (reference sequence). CDR3 length equals 14 residues. V was shortened by 4 bases and J by 8 bases, with 12 bases between the two germline ends. CDR3 sequence reads: CASSTTGGDSPLHF. CDR3 bases: TGTGCCAGTAGTACAACAGGAGGCGATTCACCCCTCCACTTT.

This clonotype showed up many times. The chain couples TRBV5-1 to TRBJ2-5, with TRBD2 identical over 10 bases. This CDR3 spans 15 amino acids. Trimming cost V 0 bases and J 4 bases; bases outside gene matches: 3. CDR1 is SGHRS and CDR2 is YFSETQ in the germline V gene. The DNA for the CDR3 is TGCGCCAGCAGCTTGGCCGGGACTAGCGCAGAGACCCAGTACTTC. Translation gives CASSLAGTSAETQYF.

J is TRBJ2-1 and V is TRBV7-8, with 7 nucleotides matching TRBD2. Germline CDR1 and CDR2: SGHVS and FQNEAQ. V was pared by 4 bases and J by 8 bases, with 14 bases of the junction left unmatched. The CDR3 runs to 16 residues. CDR3 loop: CASSWWGGLVLDEQFF. The DNA of the CDR3 is TGTGCCAGCAGCTGGTGGGGGGGTTTAGTATTGGATGAGCAGTTCTTC.

This clonotype was found many times. This chain joins TRBV5-1 and TRBJ2-5, with 7 bases identical to TRBD2. CDR3 size: 14 residues. Losses at the gene ends were 5 bases for V and 5 bases for J; bases not matched to a gene: 9. The germline CDR1 and CDR2 sequences are SGHRS and YFSETQ. Here the CDR3 reads CASRPSGAGETQYF. The DNA for the CDR3 is TGCGCCAGCAGGCCTAGCGGCGCGGGGGAGACCCAGTACTTC.

V and J are TRBV5-4 and TRBJ1-4, with a tentative D call TRBD1 (5 bases). Deletions cut 1 base from V and 3 bases from J, with 16 bases between. The germline V gene has CDR1 SGHNT and CDR2 YYREEE (reference sequence). This CDR3 region has 17 residues. DNA for the CDR3: TGTGCCAGCAGCTTGAAGATGTACGGGGCGGCTAATGAAAAACTGTTTTTT. Protein: CASSLKMYGAANEKLFF.

The chain is built from TRBV20-1 and TRBJ2-2; the match to TRBD2 covers 12 bases. The CDR3 has 16 amino acids. V lost 1 base and J lost 9; bases outside the gene matches: 9. CDR1 and CDR2 from the germline V gene are DFQATT and SNEGSKA (reference sequence). The DNA for the CDR3 is TGCAGTGCTAGAGGGGGTCTAGCGGGGGGGCCGTGGGAGCTGTTTTTT. It translates to CSARGGLAGGPWELFF.

For this clonotype: This CDR3 fails to terminate in the conserved phenylalanine or tryptophan, so it likely reflects a read error. This chain links TRBV4-2 with TRBJ1-1; TRBD1 matches at 8 bases. CDR1 is LGHNA and CDR2 is YNFKEQ in the germline V gene. This CDR3 is 15 amino acids long. The junction had 6 bases not matched to a gene; V was cut back by 3 bases and J by 3 bases. As DNA, the CDR3 is TGTGCCAGCAGCCACGTCAGGGGGCGCGACACTGAAGCTTTCCTT. It encodes CASSHVRGRDTEAFL.

The chain couples TRBV24-1 to TRBJ2-7, with D tentatively TRBD1 (6 bases). There are 12 residues in the CDR3. Germline V gene data show CDR1 as KGHDR and CDR2 as SFDVKD. Trimming removed 3 bases at V and 5 bases at J, with 7 bases between. CDR3 nucleotide sequence: TGTGCCACCAGTGATCCAGGGGACGAGCAGTACTTC. It specifies CATSDPGDEQYF.

This clonotype was recorded many times. The gene calls are TRBV7-2 and TRBJ2-1, with 11 bases matching TRBD1. The germline V gene has CDR1 SGHTA and CDR2 FQGNSA. Trimming cost V 7 bases and J 7 bases; bases outside gene matches: 6. CDR3 length: 14 amino acids. CDR3 sequence (DNA): TGTGCCAGCAACCGGGACAGGGGGATGAATGAGCAGTTCTTC. It translates to CASNRDRGMNEQFF.

This clonotype was observed a few times. This sequence joins TRBV18 and TRBJ1-1, with a tentative D call TRBD1 (5 bases). Germline assignment: CDR1 KGHSH and CDR2 LQKENI. Trimming took 3 bases from V and 3 from J, leaving 17 bases between them. There are 16 residues in the CDR3. CDR3 region: CASSPGGGGVHTEAFF. DNA of the CDR3: TGTGCCAGCTCACCCGGGGGAGGAGGGGTGCACACTGAAGCTTTCTTT. The full variable domain, rest sourced from reference TRBV18 and TRBJ1-1, is NAGVMQNPRHLVRRRGQEARLRCSPMKGHSHVYWYRQLPEEGLKFMVYLQKENIIDESGMPKERFSAEFPKEGPSILRIQQVVRGDSAAYFCASSPGGGGVHTEAFFGQGTRLTVV.

The V gene is TRBV14, the J gene TRBJ2-7; the match to TRBD2 covers 7 bases. This CDR3 region has 16 residues. Germline V gives CDR1 SGHDN, CDR2 FVKESK. The J segment lost 1 base and the V segment lost 1 base, leaving 7 bases of the junction unmatched. The CDR3 sequence is CASSQGGGRGSYEQYF. CDR3 bases: TGTGCCAGCAGCCAAGGCGGCGGGAGAGGTTCCTACGAGCAGTACTTC.

At least ten counts were recorded for this clonotype. The CDR3 coding sequence is TGTGCCAGCAGCTTTGGGCGACAGCTTCACTACGAGCAGTACTTC. This sequence encodes CASSFGRQLHYEQYF. The rearrangement links TRBV7-9 to TRBJ2-7, with D possibly being TRBD1 (5 bases). This CDR3 is 15 amino acids long. Trimming cost V 3 bases and J 3 bases, with 15 bases left between them. From germline, CDR1 is SEHNR and CDR2 FQNEAQ (reference sequence).

This clonotype was counted ten times or more. The gene calls are TRBV29-1 and TRBJ2-7; a possible D gene is TRBD2 (5 bases). The CDR3 is 14 amino acids. Germline V CDR1 and CDR2: SQVTM, ANQGSEA. Deletions cut 4 bases from V and 2 bases from J, with 15 bases between. The DNA of the CDR3 is TGCAGCGTTGGTTCTAGAGGGCGAACCTACGAGCAGTACTTC. Its translation is CSVGSRGRTYEQYF.

This clonotype was picked up a small number of times. The genes are TRBV9 and TRBJ2-7, with D tentatively TRBD2 (5 bases). Germline loops: CDR1 SGDLS, CDR2 YYNGEE. The germline V and J ends were trimmed by 0 bases and 1 base, with 11 bases remaining between them. This CDR3 has 15 amino acids. CDR3 nucleotides: TGTGCCAGCAGCGTAGGGGCGGACTTTTCCTACGAGCAGTACTTC. This sequence encodes CASSVGADFSYEQYF.

The table lists this clonotype with many counts. The chain recombines TRBV7-2 with TRBJ2-1; D remains unclear. The V end lost 7 bases, the J end lost 8 bases, and 15 bases lay between the germline ends. The CDR3 spans 13 residues. From germline, CDR1 is SGHTA and CDR2 FQGNSA. The CDR3 DNA sequence: TGTGCCAGCAACCACGGGTCTGTGGATGAGCAGTTCTTC. Its protein product is CASNHGSVDEQFF.

V is TRBV7-2 and J is TRBJ2-1; a weak D match, TRBD2 (5 bases). V was trimmed by 6 bases and J by 8 bases, leaving 23 bases between them. The CDR3 sequence is 16 residues long. Germline V CDR1 and CDR2: SGHTA, FQGNSA. DNA of the CDR3: TGTGCCAGCAGTCGAGGGCTACGAGCCGGACTGGATGAGCAGTTCTTC. It codes for CASSRGLRAGLDEQFF.

This clonotype was found many times. This chain uses TRBV12-3 or TRBV12-4 with TRBJ2-1; perhaps TRBD2 as D (5 bases). Trimming stripped 3 bases from V and 0 bases from J, with 9 bases between. CDR3 size: 15 residues. The CDR3 DNA reads TGTGCCAGCAGTTTGGGGAGCGGCTCCTACAATGAGCAGTTCTTC. Translation gives CASSLGSGSYNEQFF.

This chain links TRBV4-2 with TRBJ2-2; 8 bases agree with TRBD2. Germline values: CDR1 LGHNA, CDR2 YNFKEQ. CDR3 length: 17 residues. Germline trimming cut 5 bases from V and 5 bases from J; bases unmatched to any gene: 13. CDR3 protein: CASSLGPRGGMTGELFF. In nucleotides, the CDR3 is TGTGCCAGCAGCTTAGGCCCCCGGGGGGGAATGACCGGGGAGCTGTTTTTT.

The genes are TRBV20-1 and TRBJ2-1, with 7 nucleotides matching TRBD1. The CDR3 is made up of 14 amino acids. V was clipped by 4 bases and J by 1 base; unmatched bases: 4. From germline, CDR1 is DFQATT and CDR2 SNEGSKA (reference sequence). The CDR3 DNA sequence: TGCAGTGCTAACAGGGGTGGATCCTACAATGAGCAGTTCTTC. Encoded protein: CSANRGGSYNEQFF.